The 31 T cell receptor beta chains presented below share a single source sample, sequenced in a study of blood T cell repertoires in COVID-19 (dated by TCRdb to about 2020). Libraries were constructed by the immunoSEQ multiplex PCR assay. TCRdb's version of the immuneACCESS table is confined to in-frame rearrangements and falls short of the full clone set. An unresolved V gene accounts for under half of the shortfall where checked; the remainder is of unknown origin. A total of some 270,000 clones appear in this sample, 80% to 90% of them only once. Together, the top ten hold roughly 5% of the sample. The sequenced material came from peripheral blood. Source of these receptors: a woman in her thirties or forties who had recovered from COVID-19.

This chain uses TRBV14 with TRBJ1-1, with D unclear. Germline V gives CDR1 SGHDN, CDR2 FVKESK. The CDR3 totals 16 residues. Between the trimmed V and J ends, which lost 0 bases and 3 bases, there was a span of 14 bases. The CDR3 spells CASSQDLSGQYTEAFF. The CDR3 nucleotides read TGTGCCAGCAGCCAAGATCTTTCGGGTCAGTACACTGAAGCTTTCTTT.

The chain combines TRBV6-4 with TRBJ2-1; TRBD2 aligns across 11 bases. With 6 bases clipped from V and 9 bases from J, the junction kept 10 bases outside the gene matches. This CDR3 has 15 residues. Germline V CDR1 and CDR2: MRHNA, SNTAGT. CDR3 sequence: CASSQLAGADSEQFF. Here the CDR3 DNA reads TGTGCCAGCAGCCAACTAGCGGGAGCGGACAGTGAGCAGTTCTTC.

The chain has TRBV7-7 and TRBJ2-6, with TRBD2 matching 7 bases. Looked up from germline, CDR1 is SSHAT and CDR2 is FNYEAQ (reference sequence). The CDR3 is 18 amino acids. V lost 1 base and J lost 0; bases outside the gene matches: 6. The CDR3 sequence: CASSLGGLSTSGANVLTF. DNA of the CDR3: TGTGCCAGCAGCTTAGGGGGACTATCGACCTCTGGGGCCAACGTCCTGACTTTC.

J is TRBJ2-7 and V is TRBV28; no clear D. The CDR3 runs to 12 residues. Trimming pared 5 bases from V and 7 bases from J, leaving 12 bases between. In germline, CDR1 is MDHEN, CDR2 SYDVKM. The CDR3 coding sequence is TGTGCCAGCAGTAGCTATTTATGGGAGCAGTACTTC. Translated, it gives CASSSYLWEQYF.

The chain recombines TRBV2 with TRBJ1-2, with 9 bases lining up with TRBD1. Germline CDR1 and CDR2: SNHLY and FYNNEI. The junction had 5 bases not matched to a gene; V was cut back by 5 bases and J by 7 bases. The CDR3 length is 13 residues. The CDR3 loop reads CASSTRDRVGYTF. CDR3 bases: TGTGCCAGCAGTACCCGGGACAGGGTTGGCTACACCTTC.

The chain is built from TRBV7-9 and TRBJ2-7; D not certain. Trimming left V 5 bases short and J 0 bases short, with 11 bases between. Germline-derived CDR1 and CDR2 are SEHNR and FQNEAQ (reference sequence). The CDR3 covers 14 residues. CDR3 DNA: TGTGCCAGCAGCCGGTTTGAGTCCTCCTACGAGCAGTACTTC. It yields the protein CASSRFESSYEQYF.

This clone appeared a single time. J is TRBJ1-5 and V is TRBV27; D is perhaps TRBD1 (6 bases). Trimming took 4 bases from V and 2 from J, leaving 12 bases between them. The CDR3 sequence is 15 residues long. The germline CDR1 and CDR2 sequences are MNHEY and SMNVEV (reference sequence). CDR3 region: CASSSVGGGNQPQHF. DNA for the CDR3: TGTGCCAGCAGTTCGGTAGGGGGAGGCAATCAGCCCCAGCATTTT.

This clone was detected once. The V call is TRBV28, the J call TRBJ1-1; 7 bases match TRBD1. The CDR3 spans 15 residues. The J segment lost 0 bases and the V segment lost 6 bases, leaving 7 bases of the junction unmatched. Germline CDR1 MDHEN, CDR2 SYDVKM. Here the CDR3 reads CASRMTGPMNTEAFF. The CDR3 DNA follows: TGTGCCAGCAGAATGACAGGGCCTATGAACACTGAAGCTTTCTTT. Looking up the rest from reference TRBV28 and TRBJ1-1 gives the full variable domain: DVKVTQSSRYLVKRTGEKVFLECVQDMDHENMFWYRQDPGLGLRLIYFSYDVKMKEKGDIPEGYSVSREKKERFSLILESASTNQTSMYLCASRMTGPMNTEAFFGQGTRLTVV.

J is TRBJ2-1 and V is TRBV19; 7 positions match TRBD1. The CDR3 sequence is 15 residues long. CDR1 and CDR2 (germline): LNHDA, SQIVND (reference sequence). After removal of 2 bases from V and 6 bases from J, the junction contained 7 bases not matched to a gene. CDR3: CASSIQGVRRNEQFF. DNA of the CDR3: TGTGCCAGTAGTATACAGGGGGTGAGGCGCAATGAGCAGTTCTTC.

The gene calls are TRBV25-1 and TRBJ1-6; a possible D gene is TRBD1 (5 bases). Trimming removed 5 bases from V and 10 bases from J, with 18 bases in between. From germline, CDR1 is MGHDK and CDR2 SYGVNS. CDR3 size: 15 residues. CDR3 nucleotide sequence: TGTGCCAGCAGTAAGGGATCAGGGTTTGGATCACCCCTCCACTTT. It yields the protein CASSKGSGFGSPLHF.

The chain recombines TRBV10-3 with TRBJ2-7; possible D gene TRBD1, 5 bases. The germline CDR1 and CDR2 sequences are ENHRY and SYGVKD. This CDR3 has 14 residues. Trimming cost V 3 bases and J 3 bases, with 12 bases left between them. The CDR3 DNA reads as TGTGCCATCAGTGAAGAGAGAGACAGCTACGAGCAGTACTTC. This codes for CAISEERDSYEQYF.

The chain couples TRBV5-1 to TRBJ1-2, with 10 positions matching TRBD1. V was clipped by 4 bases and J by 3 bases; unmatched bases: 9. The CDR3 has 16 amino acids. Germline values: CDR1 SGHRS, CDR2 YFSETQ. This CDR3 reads CASSGGQGGIDYGYTF. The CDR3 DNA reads TGCGCCAGCAGCGGAGGACAGGGGGGCATCGACTATGGCTACACCTTC.

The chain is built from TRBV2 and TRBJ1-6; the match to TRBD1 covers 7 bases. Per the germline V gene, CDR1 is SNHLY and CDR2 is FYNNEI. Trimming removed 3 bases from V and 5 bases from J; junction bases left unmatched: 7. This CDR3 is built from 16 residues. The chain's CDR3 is CASSDYRGKDNSPLHF. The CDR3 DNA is TGTGCCAGCAGTGATTACAGGGGAAAAGATAATTCACCCCTCCACTTT.

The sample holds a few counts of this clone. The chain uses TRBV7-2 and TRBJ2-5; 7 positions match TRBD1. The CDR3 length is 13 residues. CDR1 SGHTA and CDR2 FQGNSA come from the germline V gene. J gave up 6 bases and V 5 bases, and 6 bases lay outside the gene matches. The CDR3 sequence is CASSPRQGQTQYF. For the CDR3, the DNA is TGTGCCAGCAGCCCTAGACAGGGTCAGACCCAGTACTTC.

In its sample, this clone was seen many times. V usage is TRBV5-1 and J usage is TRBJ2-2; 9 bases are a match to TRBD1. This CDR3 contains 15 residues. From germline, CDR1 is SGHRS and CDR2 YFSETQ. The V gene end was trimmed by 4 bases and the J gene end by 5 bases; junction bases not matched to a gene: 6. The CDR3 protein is CASSGGQGRTGELFF. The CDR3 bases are TGCGCCAGCAGCGGAGGACAGGGGAGGACCGGGGAGCTGTTTTTT.

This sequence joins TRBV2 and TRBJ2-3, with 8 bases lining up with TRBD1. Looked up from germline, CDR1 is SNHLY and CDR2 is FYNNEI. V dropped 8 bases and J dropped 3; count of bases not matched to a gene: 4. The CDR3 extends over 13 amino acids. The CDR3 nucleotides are TGTGCCAGCCGGGACAGGCCGACAGATACGCAGTATTTT. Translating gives CASRDRPTDTQYF.

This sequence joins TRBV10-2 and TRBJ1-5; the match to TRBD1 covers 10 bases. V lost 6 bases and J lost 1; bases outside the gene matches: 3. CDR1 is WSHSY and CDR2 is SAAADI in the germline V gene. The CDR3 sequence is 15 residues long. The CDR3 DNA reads TGCGCCAGCAGGCCGGGACAGGGGAGCAATCAGCCCCAGCATTTT. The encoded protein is CASRPGQGSNQPQHF.

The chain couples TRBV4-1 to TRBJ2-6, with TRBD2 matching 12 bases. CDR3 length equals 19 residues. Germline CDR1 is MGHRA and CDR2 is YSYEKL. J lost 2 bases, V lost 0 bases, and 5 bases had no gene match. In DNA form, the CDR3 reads TGCGCCAGCAGCCAAGACTCGCTAGCGGGGGGGCCTGGGGCCAACGTCCTGACTTTC. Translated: CASSQDSLAGGPGANVLTF.

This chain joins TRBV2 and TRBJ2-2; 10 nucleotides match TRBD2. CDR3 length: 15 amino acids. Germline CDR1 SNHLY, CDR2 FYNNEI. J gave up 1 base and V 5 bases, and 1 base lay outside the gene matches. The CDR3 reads CASSRTSGNTGELFF. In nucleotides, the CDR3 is TGTGCCAGCAGTAGGACTAGCGGGAACACCGGGGAGCTGTTTTTT. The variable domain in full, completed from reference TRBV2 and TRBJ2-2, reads EPEVTQTPSHQVTQMGQEVILRCVPISNHLYFYWYRQILGQKVEFLVSFYNNEISEKSEIFDDQFSVERPDGSNFTLKIRSTKLEDSAMYFCASSRTSGNTGELFFGEGSRLTVL.

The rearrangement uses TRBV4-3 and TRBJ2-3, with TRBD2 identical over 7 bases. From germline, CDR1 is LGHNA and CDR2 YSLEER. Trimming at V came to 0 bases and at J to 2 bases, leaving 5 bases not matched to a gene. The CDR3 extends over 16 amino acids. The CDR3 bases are TGCGCCAGCAGCCAAGATCTGGGACTAACCACAGATACGCAGTATTTT. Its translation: CASSQDLGLTTDTQYF.

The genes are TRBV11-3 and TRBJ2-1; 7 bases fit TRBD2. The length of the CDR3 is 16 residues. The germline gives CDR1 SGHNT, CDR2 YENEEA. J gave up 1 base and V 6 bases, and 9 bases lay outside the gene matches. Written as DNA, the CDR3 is TGTGCCAGCAGTTTACGGAGCGGGACGTCCTACAATGAGCAGTTCTTC. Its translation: CASSLRSGTSYNEQFF.

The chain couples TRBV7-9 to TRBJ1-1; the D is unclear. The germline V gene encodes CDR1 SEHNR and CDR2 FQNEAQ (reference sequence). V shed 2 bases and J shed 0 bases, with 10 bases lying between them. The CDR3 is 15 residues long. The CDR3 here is CASSLTSFMNTEAFF. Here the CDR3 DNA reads TGTGCCAGCAGCTTAACTTCCTTCATGAACACTGAAGCTTTCTTT.

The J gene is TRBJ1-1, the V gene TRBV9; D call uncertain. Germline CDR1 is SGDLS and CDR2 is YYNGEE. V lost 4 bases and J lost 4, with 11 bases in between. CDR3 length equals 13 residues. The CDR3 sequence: CASSLAGRTEAFF. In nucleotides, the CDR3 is TGTGCCAGCAGCTTGGCAGGCCGCACTGAAGCTTTCTTT. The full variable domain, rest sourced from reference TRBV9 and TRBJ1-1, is DSGVTQTPKHLITATGQRVTLRCSPRSGDLSVYWYQQSLDQGLQFLIQYYNGEERAKGNILERFSAQQFPDLHSELNLSSLELGDSALYFCASSLAGRTEAFFGQGTRLTVV.

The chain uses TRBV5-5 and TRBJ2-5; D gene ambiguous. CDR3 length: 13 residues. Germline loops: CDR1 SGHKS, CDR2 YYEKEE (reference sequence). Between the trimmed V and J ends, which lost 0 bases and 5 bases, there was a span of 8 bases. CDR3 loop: CASSLGPPETQYF. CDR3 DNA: TGTGCCAGCAGCTTGGGTCCCCCGGAGACCCAGTACTTC.

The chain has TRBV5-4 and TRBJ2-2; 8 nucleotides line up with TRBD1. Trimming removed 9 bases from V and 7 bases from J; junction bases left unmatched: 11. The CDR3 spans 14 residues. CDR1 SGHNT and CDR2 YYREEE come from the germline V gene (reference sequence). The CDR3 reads CATTARGLGGELFF. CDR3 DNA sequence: TGTGCCACTACGGCCAGGGGGCTCGGCGGGGAGCTGTTTTTT.

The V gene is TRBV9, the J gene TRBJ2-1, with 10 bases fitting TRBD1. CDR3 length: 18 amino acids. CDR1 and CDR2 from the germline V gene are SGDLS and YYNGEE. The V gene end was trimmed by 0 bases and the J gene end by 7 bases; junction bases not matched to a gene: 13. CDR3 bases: TGTGCCAGCAGCGTAGGACAGGGGGCCAGTGTCGAGGTGAATGAGCAGTTCTTC. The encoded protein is CASSVGQGASVEVNEQFF.

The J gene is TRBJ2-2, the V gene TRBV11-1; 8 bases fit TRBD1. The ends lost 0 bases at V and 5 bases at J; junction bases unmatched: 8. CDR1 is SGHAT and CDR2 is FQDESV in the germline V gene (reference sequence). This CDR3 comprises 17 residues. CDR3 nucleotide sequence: TGTGCCAGCAGCTTAGCGCCCAGACAGGGGTTAACCGGGGAGCTGTTTTTT. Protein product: CASSLAPRQGLTGELFF.

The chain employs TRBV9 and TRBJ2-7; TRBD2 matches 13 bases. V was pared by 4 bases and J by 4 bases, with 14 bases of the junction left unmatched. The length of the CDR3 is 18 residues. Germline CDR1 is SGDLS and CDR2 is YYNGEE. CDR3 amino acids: CASSPKGSGTSGTYEQYV. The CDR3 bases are TGTGCCAGCAGCCCAAAGGGCAGCGGGACTAGCGGGACGTACGAGCAGTACGTC.

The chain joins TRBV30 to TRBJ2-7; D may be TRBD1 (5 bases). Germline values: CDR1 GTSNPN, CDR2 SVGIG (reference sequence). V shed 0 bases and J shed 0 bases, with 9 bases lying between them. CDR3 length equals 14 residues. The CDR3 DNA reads TGTGCCTGGAGTGTAAACAGGAACTCCTACGAGCAGTACTTC. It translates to CAWSVNRNSYEQYF.

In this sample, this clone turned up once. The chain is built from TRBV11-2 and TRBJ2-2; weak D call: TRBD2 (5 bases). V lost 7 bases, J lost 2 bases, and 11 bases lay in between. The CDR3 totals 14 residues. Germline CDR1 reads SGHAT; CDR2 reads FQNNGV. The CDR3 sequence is CASTLGANTGELFF. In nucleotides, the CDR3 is TGTGCCAGCACCTTGGGAGCCAACACCGGGGAGCTGTTTTTT.

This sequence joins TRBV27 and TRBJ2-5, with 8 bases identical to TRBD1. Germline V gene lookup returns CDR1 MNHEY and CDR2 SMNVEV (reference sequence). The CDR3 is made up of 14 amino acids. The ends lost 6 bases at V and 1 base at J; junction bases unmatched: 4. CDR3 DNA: TGTGCCAGCAGCCAGGGGGCCCGCCAAGAGACCCAGTACTTC. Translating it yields CASSQGARQETQYF.